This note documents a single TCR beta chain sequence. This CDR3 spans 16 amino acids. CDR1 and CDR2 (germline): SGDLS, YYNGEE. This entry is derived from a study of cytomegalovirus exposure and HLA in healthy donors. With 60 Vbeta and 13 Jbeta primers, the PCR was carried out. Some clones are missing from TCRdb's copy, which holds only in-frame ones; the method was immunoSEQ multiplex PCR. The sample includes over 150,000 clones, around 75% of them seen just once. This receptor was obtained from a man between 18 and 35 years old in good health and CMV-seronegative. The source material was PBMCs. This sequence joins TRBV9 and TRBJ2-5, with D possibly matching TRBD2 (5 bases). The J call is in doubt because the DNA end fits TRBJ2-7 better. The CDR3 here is CASSVVPGMSRYEQYF. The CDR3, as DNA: TGTGCCAGCAGCGTAGTACCGGGAATGAGCCGATACGAGCAGTACTTC.